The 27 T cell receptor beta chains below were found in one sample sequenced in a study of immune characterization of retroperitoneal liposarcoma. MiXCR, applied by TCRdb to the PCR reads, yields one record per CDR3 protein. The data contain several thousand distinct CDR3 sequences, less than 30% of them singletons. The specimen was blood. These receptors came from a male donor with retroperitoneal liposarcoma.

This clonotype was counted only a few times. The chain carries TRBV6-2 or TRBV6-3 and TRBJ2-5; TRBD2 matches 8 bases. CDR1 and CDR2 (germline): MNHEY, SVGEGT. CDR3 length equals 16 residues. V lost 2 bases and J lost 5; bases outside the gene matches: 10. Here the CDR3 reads CASSYPQAGVRETQYF. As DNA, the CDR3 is TGTGCCAGCAGTTACCCTCAAGCGGGAGTCCGGGAGACCCAGTACTTC.

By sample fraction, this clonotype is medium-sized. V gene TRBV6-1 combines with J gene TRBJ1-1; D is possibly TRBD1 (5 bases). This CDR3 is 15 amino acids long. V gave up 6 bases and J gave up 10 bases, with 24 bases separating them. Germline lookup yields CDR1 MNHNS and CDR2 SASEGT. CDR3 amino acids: CASRISGDSVQRAFF. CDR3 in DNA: TGTGCCAGCAGGATATCGGGGGACTCCGTTCAGCGAGCTTTCTTT.

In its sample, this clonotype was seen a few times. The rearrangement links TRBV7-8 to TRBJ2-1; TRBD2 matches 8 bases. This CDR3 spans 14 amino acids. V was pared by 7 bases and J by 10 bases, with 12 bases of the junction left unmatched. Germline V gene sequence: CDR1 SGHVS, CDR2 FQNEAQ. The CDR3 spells CASNQAGAPGEQFF. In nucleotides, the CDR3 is TGTGCCAGCAACCAAGCGGGAGCTCCTGGGGAGCAGTTCTTC.

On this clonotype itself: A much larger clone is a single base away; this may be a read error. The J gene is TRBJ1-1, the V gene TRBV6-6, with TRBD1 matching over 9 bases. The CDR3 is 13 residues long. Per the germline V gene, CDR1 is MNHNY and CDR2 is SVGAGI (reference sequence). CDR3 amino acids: CASGDRANTAAFF. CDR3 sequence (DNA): TGTGCCAGCGGGGACAGGGCGAACACTGCAGCTTTCTTT.

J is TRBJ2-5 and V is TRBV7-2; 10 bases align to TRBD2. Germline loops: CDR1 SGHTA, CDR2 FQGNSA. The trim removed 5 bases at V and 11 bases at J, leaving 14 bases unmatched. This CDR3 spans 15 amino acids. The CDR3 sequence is CASSLGLADYNEQYF. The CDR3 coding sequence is TGTGCCAGCAGCCTAGGACTAGCGGATTACAATGAGCAGTACTTC.

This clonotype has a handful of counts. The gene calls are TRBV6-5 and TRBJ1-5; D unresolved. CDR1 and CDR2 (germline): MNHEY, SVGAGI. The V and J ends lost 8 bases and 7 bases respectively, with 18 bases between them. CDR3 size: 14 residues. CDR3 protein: CASGQYGEGQPQHF. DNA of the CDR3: TGTGCCAGCGGCCAATACGGGGAAGGGCAGCCCCAGCATTTT.

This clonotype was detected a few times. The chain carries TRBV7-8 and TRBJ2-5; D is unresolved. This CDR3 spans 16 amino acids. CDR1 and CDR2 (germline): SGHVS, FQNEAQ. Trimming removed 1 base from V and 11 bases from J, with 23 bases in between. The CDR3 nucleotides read TGTGCCAGCAGCTTAGAGGGTGCAGATCCGCACAATGAGCAGTACTTC. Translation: CASSLEGADPHNEQYF.

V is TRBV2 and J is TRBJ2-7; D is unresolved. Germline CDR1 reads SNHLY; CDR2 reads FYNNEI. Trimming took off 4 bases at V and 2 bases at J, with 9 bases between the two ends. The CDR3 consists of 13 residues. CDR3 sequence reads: CASSGTVPYEQYF. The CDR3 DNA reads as TGTGCCAGCAGTGGGACGGTTCCCTACGAGCAGTACTTC.

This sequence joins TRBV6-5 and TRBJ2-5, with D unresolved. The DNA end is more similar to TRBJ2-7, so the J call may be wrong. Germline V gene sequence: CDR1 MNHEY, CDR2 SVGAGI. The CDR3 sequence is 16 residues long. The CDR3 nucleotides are TGTGCCAGCAGTTACAGAGCCGGGTCTACTCACTACGAGCAGTACTTC. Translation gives CASSYRAGSTHYEQYF.

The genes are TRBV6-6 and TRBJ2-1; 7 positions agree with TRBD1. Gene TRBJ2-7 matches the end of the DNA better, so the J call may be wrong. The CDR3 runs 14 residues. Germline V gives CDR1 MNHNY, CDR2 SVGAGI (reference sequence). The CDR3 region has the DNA TGTGCCAGCAGTTACCAGGGACAGTACTACGAGCAGTACTTC. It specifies CASSYQGQYYEQYF.

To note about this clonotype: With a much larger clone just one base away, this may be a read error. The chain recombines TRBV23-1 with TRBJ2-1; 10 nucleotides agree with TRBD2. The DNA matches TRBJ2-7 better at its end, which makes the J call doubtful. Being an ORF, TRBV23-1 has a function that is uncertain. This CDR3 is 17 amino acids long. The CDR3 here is CASSLPPEREGHNEQYF. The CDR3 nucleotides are TGCGCCAGCAGTCTCCCCCCCGAGCGGGAGGGCCATAATGAGCAGTACTTC.

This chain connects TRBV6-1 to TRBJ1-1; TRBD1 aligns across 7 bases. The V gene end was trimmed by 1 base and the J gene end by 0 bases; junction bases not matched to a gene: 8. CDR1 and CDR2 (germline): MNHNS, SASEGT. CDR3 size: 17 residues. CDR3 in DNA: TGTGCCAGCAGTGAAGACCTGGGACAGATAATGAACACTGAAGCTTTCTTT. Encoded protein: CASSEDLGQIMNTEAFF.

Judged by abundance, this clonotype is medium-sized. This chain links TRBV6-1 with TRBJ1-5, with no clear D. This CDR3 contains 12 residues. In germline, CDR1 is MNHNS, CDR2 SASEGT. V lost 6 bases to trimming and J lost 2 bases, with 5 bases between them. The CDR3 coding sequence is TGTGCCAGCAGGAGAGGCAATCAGCCCCAGCATTTT. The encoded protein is CASRRGNQPQHF.

CDR3 residues: CASSRDRTYEQYF. CDR3 sequence (DNA): TGTGCCAGCAGTCGGGACAGAACCTACGAGCAGTACTTC. This rearrangement joins TRBV12-3 or TRBV12-4 to TRBJ2-5; 7 bases agree with TRBD1. The J call may be in error: the DNA end matches TRBJ2-7 better. The length of the CDR3 is 13 residues.

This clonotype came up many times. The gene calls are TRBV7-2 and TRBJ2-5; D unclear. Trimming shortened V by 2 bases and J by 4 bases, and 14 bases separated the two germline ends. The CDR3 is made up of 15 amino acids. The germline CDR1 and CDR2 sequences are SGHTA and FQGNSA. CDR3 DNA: TGTGCCAGCAGCTTATCCGGCGTCGCACTAGAGACCCAGTACTTC. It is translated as CASSLSGVALETQYF.

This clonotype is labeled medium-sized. CDR3 sequence: CASSFTGTGDGYTF. The CDR3 nucleotides are TGCGCCAGCAGCTTCACCGGGACAGGGGATGGCTACACCTTC. The chain carries TRBV4-1 and TRBJ1-2, with 10 bases lining up with TRBD1. Germline trimming cut 5 bases from V and 6 bases from J; bases unmatched to any gene: 6. The CDR3 spans 14 residues. Germline CDR1 reads MGHRA; CDR2 reads YSYEKL.

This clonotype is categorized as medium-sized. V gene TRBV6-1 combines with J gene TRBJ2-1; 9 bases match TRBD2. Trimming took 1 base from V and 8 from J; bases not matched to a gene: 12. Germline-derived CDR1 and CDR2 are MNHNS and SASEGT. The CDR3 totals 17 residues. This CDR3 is CASSEGTSEPRGDEQFF. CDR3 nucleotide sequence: TGTGCCAGCAGTGAAGGGACTAGCGAACCGCGGGGGGATGAGCAGTTCTTC.

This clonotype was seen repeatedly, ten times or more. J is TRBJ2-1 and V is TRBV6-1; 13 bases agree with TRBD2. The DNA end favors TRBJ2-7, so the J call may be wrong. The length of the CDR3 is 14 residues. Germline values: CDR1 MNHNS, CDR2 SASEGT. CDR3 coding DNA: TGTGCCAGCACAACCGGGACTAGCGGGACCGAGCAGTACTTC. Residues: CASTTGTSGTEQYF.

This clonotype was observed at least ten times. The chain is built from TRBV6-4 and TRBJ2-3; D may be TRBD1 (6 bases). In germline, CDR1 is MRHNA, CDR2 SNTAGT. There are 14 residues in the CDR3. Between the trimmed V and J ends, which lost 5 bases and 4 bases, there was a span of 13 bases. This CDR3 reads CASSTLQGSDTQYF. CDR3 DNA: TGTGCCAGCAGTACGCTACAGGGATCAGATACGCAGTATTTT.

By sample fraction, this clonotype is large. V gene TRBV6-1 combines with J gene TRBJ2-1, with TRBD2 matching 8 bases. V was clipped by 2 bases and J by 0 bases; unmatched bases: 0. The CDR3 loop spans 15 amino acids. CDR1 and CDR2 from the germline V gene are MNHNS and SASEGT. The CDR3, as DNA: TGTGCCAGCAGTGAACTAGCGGGCTCCTACAATGAGCAGTTCTTC. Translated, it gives CASSELAGSYNEQFF.

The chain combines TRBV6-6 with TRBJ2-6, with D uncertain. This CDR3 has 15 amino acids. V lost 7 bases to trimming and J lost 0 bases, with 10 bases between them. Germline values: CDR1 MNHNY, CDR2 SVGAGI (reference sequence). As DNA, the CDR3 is TGTGCCAGCACCAACCGGAACTCTGGGGCCAACGTCCTGACTTTC. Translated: CASTNRNSGANVLTF.

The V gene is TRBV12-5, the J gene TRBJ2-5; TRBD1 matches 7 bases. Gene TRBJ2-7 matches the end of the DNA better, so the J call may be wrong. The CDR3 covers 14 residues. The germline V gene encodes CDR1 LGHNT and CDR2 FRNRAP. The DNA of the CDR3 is TGTGCTAGTGCAAAAGGGACAGCTTCCTACGAGCAGTACTTC. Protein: CASAKGTASYEQYF.

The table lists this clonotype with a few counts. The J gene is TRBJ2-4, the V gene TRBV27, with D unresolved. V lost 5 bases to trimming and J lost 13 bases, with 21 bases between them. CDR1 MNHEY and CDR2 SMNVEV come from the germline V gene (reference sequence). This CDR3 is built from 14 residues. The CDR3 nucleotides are TGTGCCAGCAGTCACGATAGCTCCTACAATGAGCAGTACTTC. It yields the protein CASSHDSSYNEQYF.

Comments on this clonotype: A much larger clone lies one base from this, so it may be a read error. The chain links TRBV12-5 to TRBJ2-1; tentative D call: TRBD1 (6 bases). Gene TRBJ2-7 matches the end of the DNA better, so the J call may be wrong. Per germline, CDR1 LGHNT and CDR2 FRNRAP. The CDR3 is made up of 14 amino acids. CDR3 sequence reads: CASGLSGRGSEQYF. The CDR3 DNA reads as TGTGCTAGTGGTTTATCGGGAAGGGGGAGTGAGCAGTACTTC.

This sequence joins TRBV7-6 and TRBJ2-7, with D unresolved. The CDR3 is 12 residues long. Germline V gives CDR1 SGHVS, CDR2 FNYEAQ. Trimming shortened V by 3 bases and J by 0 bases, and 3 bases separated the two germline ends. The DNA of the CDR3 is TGTGCCAGCAGCTTGACCTCCTACGAGCAGTACTTC. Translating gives CASSLTSYEQYF.

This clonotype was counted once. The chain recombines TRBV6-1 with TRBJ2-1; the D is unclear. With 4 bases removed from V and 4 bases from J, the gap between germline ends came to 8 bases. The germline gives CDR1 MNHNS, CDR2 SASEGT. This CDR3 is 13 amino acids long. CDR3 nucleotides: TGTGCCAGCAGTGCTAGGGTTTACAATGAGCAGTTCTTC. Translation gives CASSARVYNEQFF.

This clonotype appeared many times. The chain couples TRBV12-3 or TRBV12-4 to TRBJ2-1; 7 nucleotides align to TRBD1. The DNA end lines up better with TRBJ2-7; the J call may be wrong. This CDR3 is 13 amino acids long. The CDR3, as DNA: TGTGCCAGCAGCCAGACAGGGTCCTACGAGCAGTACTTC. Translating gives CASSQTGSYEQYF.